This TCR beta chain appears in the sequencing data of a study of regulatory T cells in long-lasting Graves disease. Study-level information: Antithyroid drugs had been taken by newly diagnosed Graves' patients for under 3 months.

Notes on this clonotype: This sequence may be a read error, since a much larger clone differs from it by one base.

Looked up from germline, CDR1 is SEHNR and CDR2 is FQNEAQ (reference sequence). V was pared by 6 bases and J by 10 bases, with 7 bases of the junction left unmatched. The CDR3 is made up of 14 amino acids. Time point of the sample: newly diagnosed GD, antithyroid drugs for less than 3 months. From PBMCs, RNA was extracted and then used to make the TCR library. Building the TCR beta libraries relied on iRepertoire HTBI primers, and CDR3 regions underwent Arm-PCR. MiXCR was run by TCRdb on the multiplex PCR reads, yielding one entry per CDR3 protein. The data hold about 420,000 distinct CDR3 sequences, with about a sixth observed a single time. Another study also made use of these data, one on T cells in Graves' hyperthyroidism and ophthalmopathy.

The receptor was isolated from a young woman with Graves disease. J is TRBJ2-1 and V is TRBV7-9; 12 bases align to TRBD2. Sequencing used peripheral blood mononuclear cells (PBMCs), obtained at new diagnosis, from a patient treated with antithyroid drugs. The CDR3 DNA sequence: TGTGCCAGCAGAGGACTAGCGGGGTCCTACGAGCAGTTCTTC. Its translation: CASRGLAGSYEQFF.